The rows below give T cell receptor beta chains drawn from one sample of a study of CD8 T cells in ankylosing spondylitis. In TCRdb, the 5' RACE reads were re-called with MiXCR into one record per CDR3 protein. The sample has tens of thousands of distinct CDR3 sequences; less than 4% are singletons. Input material: blood, either unsorted or a sorted T cell fraction (not recorded which). These receptors all stem from a male donor with ankylosing spondylitis or in good health (not recorded which). CDR3s include the opening cysteine and the closing phenylalanine or tryptophan. The D gene is left open where the match is weak. Only some rows state a clone size, as once, few, many or a class for expanded clones.

.	TRBV9	TRBJ2-1	few	CASSRGSYNEQFF	TGTGCCAGTAGTAGGGGCTCCTACAATGAGCAGTTCTTC
TRBD1	TRBV9	TRBJ1-1	many	CASTRDIQGASTEAFF	TGTGCCAGCACCCGTGACATCCAGGGGGCGAGCACTGAAGCTTTCTTT
TRBD2	TRBV9	TRBJ2-1	many	CASAASGGAYNEQFF	TGTGCCAGCGCAGCTAGCGGGGGGGCCTACAATGAGCAGTTCTTC
TRBD2	TRBV9	TRBJ2-1	many	CASSVPTGGNEQFF	TGTGCCAGCAGCGTACCCACGGGAGGCAATGAGCAGTTCTTC
.	TRBV21-1	TRBJ2-3	many	CASSKVGQAGTSTDTQYF	TGTGCCAGCAGCAAAGTGGGACAGGCGGGGACTAGCACAGATACGCAGTATTTT
.	TRBV9	TRBJ2-2	many	CASSVGGENTGELFF	TGTGCCAGCAGCGTAGGAGGGGAGAACACCGGGGAGCTGTTTTTT
.	TRBV9	TRBJ2-2	many	CASSVVQGPTNTGELFF	TGTGCCAGCAGCGTAGTTCAGGGGCCAACCAACACCGGGGAGCTGTTTTTT
TRBD2	TRBV9	TRBJ2-2	many	CASSALWFGGAYTGELFF	TGTGCCAGCAGCGCTCTGTGGTTCGGGGGGGCTTACACCGGGGAGCTGTTTTTT
.	TRBV9	TRBJ2-3	.	CASSVIGAVDTQYF	TGTGCCAGCAGCGTTATCGGGGCGGTAGATACGCAGTATTTT
TRBD2	TRBV9	TRBJ2-3	many	CASSFSGSTDTQYF	TGTGCCAGCAGCTTTAGCGGGAGTACAGATACGCAGTATTTT
.	TRBV9	TRBJ2-3	many	CASSVRPSPTDTQYF	TGTGCCAGCAGCGTACGGCCATCCCCCACAGATACGCAGTATTTT
.	TRBV9	TRBJ2-2	.	CASSRGTPNTGELFF	TGTGCCAGCAGCCGGGGGACACCGAACACCGGGGAGCTGTTTTTT
TRBD2	TRBV9	TRBJ2-3	.	CASSGGTSGRALRDTQYF	TGTGCCAGCAGCGGTGGGACTAGCGGGAGGGCCCTCAGAGATACGCAGTATTTT
TRBD1	TRBV9	TRBJ1-6	many	CASSVASGQGASPLHF	TGTGCCAGCAGCGTAGCCTCGGGACAGGGGGCTTCACCCCTCCACTTT
.	TRBV9	TRBJ1-1	many	CASSVDRIMNTEAFF	TGTGCCAGCAGCGTAGATAGGATTATGAACACTGAAGCTTTCTTT
TRBD1	TRBV9	TRBJ1-6	many	CASSPRGGTGKSPLHF	TGTGCCAGTAGTCCGCGAGGAGGGACAGGGAAATCACCCCTCCACTTT
TRBD2	TRBV9	TRBJ2-4	many	CASSMGLANALAKNIQYF	TGTGCCAGCAGCATGGGACTAGCGAACGCTCTAGCCAAAAACATTCAGTACTTC
.	TRBV9	TRBJ1-1	many	CASSVYMNTEAFF	TGTGCCAGCAGCGTCTACATGAACACTGAAGCTTTCTTT
TRBD1	TRBV9	TRBJ2-2	many	CASSARQGAVGEYTTGELFF	TGTGCCAGCAGCGCTCGCCAGGGGGCGGTCGGCGAATACACCACCGGGGAGCTGTTTTTT
TRBD2	TRBV9	TRBJ2-1	many	CASSVEAGTSGRNEQFF	TGTGCCAGCAGCGTAGAGGCCGGGACTAGCGGGAGGAATGAGCAGTTCTTC
.	TRBV9	TRBJ2-4	many	CASSARGNIQYF	TGTGCCAGCAGCGCCAGGGGTAACATTCAGTACTTC
TRBD1	TRBV9	TRBJ1-4	many	CASSVASGQGPEKLFF	TGTGCCAGCAGCGTAGCTTCCGGACAGGGCCCGGAAAAACTGTTTTTT
.	TRBV9	TRBJ2-1	many	CASSHEGGQFF	TGTGCCAGCAGCCATGAGGGGGGACAGTTCTTC
TRBD1	TRBV9	TRBJ1-2	many	CASSVGGQANGYTF	TGTGCCAGCAGCGTAGGGGGACAGGCAAATGGCTACACCTTC
TRBD2	TRBV9	TRBJ2-2	many	CASSVGLAGAGELFF	TGTGCCAGCAGCGTCGGACTAGCGGGAGCCGGGGAGCTGTTTTTT
.	TRBV9	TRBJ2-1	many	CASSGHRLRHKDEQFF	TGTGCCAGCAGCGGCCACAGGCTTAGGCACAAGGATGAGCAGTTCTTC
.	TRBV9	TRBJ2-6	few	CASSVGRGRGSAGANVLTF	TGTGCCAGCAGCGTAGGGAGGGGGCGAGGTTCGGCTGGGGCCAACGTCCTGACTTTC
TRBD1	TRBV9	TRBJ2-3	few	CASSAGQSGTDTQYF	TGTGCCAGCAGCGCGGGACAGTCGGGCACAGATACGCAGTATTTT
TRBD2	TRBV9	TRBJ2-1	many	CASSMTSGSYNEQFF	TGTGCCAGCAGCATGACTAGCGGGAGCTACAATGAGCAGTTCTTC
.	TRBV9	TRBJ2-6	.	CASSVALGANVLTF	TGTGCCAGCAGCGTAGCTCTTGGGGCCAACGTCCTGACTTTC
.	TRBV9	TRBJ2-1	.	CASSAGDGGEQFF	TGTGCCAGCAGCGCCGGGGACGGCGGAGAGCAGTTCTTC
.	TRBV9	TRBJ2-1	many	CASSVAGGGAFVDEQFF	TGTGCCAGCAGCGTAGCTGGTGGGGGGGCCTTCGTCGATGAGCAGTTCTTC
.	TRBV9	TRBJ2-1	many	CASSPRGDPYNEQFF	TGTGCCAGCAGCCCAAGAGGGGACCCCTACAATGAGCAGTTCTTC
.	TRBV9	TRBJ2-2	many	CASSVASSVNTGELFF	TGTGCCAGCAGCGTAGCTTCCAGTGTAAACACCGGGGAGCTGTTTTTT
TRBD1	TRBV9	TRBJ1-2	many	CASSVAQGVYGYTF	TGTGCCAGCAGCGTAGCACAGGGGGTCTATGGCTACACCTTC
.	TRBV9	TRBJ1-4	many	CASSVEPTNEKLFF	TGTGCCAGCAGCGTCGAACCAACTAATGAAAAACTGTTTTTT
.	TRBV9	TRBJ2-3	many	CASSVGLGESTDTQYF	TGTGCCAGCAGCGTAGGGCTCGGAGAGAGCACAGATACGCAGTATTTT
TRBD2	TRBV9	TRBJ2-3	many	CASSPFRAGGTDTQYF	TGTGCCAGCAGCCCTTTCCGGGCGGGAGGCACAGATACGCAGTATTTT
.	TRBV9	TRBJ1-5	many	CASSVDGVQEPQHF	TGTGCCAGCAGCGTAGATGGGGTACAGGAGCCCCAGCATTTT
TRBD2	TRBV9	TRBJ2-1	many	CASSPLGGGYNEQFF	TGTGCCAGCAGCCCCTTGGGGGGGGGTTACAATGAGCAGTTCTTC
TRBD2	TRBV9	TRBJ2-1	many	CASSVGASGGRNEQFF	TGTGCCAGCAGCGTAGGGGCTAGCGGGGGCAGGAATGAGCAGTTCTTC
.	TRBV9	TRBJ2-5	many	CASSVDQGYQETQYF	TGTGCCAGCAGCGTAGATCAGGGGTACCAAGAGACCCAGTACTTC
TRBD1	TRBV9	TRBJ1-2	many	CASSAGGLKNYGYTF	TGTGCCAGCAGCGCAGGGGGGCTAAAGAACTATGGCTACACCTTC
.	TRBV9	TRBJ2-2	many	CASSVQTNTGELFF	TGTGCCAGCAGCGTTCAAACGAACACCGGGGAGCTGTTTTTT